Detailed here is one TCR beta chain. Sequencing used immunoSEQ multiplex PCR; TCRdb keeps in-frame clones, though not all of them. The sample holds some 78,000 clones, nearly 95% seen once. V shed 1 base and J 3 bases; nucleotides not matched to a gene: 8. The germline gives CDR1 SGHRS, CDR2 YFSETQ. The CDR3 contains 17 residues. This specimen comes from a study of technical replicates of blood from a few donors. The sequenced material came from T cells isolated from PBMCs. This sequence joins TRBV5-1 and TRBJ2-2; 8 nucleotides agree with TRBD2. The source is a human donor in good health. The chain's CDR3 is CASSLSPGGPDTGELFF. CDR3 DNA sequence: TGCGCCAGCAGCTTGTCTCCGGGAGGGCCAGACACCGGGGAGCTGTTTTTT.